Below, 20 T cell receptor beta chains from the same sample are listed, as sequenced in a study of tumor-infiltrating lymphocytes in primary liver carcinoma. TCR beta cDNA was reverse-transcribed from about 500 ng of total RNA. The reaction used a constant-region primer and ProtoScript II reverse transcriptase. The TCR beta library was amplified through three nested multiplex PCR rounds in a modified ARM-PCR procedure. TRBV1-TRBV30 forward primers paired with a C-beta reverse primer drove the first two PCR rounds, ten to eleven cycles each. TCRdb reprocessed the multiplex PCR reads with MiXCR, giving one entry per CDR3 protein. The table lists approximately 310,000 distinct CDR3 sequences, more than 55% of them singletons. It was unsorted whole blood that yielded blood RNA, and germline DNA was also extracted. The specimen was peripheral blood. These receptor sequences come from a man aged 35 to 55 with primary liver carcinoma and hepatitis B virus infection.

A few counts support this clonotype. This chain's CDR3 is CASFSGTDTGELFF. CDR3 sequence (DNA): TGTGCCAGCTTTTCCGGGACAGACACCGGGGAGCTGTTTTTT. The chain uses TRBV6-1 and TRBJ2-2; TRBD1 agrees at 7 bases. The V and J ends lost 8 bases and 3 bases, in that order; junction bases with no gene match: 6. Germline CDR1 and CDR2: MNHNS and SASEGT. The CDR3 consists of 14 residues.

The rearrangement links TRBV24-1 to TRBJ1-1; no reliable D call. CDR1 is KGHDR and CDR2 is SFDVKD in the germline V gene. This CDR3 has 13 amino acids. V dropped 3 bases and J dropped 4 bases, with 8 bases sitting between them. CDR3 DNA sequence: TGTGCCACCAGTGATGGCCTGAGCACTGAAGCTTTCTTT. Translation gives CATSDGLSTEAFF.

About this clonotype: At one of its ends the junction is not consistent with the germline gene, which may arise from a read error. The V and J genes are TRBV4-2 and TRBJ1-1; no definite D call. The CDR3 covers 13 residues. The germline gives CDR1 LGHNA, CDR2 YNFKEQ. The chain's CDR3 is CASSQVADDEAFF. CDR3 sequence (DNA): TGCGCCAGCAGCCAAGTAGCAGACGATGAAGCTTTCTTT.

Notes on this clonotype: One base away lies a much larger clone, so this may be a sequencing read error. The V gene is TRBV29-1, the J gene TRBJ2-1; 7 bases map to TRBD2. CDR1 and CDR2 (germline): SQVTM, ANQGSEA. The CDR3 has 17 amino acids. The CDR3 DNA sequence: TGCAGCATTGAAAGGTTGATCGGCGGGAGAGATGGTGGTGAGCAGTTCTTC. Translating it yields CSIERLIGGRDGGEQFF.

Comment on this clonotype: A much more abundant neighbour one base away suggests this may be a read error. For the CDR3, the DNA is TGTGCCAGCAGTCCCCATATGGACACTGAAGCTTTCTTT. It translates to CASSPHMDTEAFF. The V and J genes are TRBV12-3 or TRBV12-4 and TRBJ1-1; no reliable D call. Trimming removed 5 bases at V and 3 bases at J, with 10 bases between. The CDR3 sequence is 13 residues long.

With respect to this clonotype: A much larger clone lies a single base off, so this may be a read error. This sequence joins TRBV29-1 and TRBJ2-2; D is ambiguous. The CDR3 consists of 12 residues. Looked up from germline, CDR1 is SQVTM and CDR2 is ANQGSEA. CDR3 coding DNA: TGCAGCGCTGAAGGGCCCACCGGGGAGCTGTTTTTT. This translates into CSAEGPTGELFF.

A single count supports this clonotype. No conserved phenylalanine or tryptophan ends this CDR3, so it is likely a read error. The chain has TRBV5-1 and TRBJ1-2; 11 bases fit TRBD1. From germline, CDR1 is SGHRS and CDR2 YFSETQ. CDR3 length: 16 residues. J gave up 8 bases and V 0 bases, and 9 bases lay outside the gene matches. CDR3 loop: CASSLGGQGEAKGYTL. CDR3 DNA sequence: TGCGCCAGCAGCTTGGGGGGACAGGGGGAAGCTAAGGGCTACACCCTC.

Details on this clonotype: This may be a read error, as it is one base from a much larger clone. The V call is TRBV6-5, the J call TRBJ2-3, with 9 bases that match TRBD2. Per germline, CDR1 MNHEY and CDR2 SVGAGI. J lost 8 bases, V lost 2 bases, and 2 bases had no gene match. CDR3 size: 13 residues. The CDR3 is CASSYGRGGTQYF. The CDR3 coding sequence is TGTGCCAGCAGTTACGGGCGGGGGGGTACGCAGTATTTT.

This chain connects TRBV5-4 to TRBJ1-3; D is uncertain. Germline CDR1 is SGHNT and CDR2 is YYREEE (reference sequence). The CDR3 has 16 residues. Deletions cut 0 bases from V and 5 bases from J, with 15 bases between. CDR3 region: CASSLVTHGPRNTIYF. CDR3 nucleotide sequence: TGTGCCAGCAGCTTGGTGACTCATGGACCGCGAAACACCATATATTTT. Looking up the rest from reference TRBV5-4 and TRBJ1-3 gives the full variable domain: ETGVTQSPTHLIKTRGQQVTLRCSSQSGHNTVSWYQQALGQGPQFIFQYYREEENGRGNFPPRFSGLQFPNYSSELNVNALELDDSALYLCASSLVTHGPRNTIYFGEGSWLTVV.

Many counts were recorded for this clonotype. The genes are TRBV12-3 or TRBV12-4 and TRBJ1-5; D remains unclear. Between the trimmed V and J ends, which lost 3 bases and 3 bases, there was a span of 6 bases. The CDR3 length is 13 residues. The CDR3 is CASSFNINQPQHF. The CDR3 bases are TGTGCCAGCAGTTTTAATATCAATCAGCCCCAGCATTTT.

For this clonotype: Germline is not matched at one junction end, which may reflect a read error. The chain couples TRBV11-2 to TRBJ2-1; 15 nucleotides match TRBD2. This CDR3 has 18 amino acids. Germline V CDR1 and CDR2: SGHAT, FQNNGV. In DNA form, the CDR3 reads TGTGCCAGCAGGACGGATGGGACTAGCGGGAGGTTTTACAATGAACAGTTCTTC. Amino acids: CASRTDGTSGRFYNEQFF.

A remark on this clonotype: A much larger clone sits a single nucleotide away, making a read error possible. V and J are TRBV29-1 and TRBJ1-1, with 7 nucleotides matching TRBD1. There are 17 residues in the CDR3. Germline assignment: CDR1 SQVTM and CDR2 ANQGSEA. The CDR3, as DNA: TGCAGCGCTGAAGATCGAATAGGCAGGGGGGTCAACGTTGAAGCTTTCTTT. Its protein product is CSAEDRIGRGVNVEAFF.

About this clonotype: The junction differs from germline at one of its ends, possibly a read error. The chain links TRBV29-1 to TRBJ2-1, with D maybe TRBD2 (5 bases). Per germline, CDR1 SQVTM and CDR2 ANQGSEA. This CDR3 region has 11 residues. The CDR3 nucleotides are TGTAGCGTTTCCAGAAGCAATGAGCAGTTCTTC. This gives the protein CSVSRSNEQFF.

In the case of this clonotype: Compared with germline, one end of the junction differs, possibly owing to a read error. This chain's CDR3 is CVSSRTGDVTGELFF. As DNA, the CDR3 is TGTGTCAGCAGCAGGACAGGGGACGTTACCGGGGAGCTGTTTTTT. The chain is built from TRBV11-2 and TRBJ2-2, with 9 positions matching TRBD1. There are 15 residues in the CDR3. The V gene's germline CDR1 is SGHAT and CDR2 FQNNGV.

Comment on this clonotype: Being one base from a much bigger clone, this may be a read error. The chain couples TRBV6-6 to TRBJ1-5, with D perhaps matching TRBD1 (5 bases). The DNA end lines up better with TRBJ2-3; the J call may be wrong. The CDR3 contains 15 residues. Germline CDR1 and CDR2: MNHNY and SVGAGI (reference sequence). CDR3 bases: TGTGCCAGCAGTCCCACACAGGACGCTAGGCAGCCCCAGTATTTT. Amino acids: CASSPTQDARQPQYF.

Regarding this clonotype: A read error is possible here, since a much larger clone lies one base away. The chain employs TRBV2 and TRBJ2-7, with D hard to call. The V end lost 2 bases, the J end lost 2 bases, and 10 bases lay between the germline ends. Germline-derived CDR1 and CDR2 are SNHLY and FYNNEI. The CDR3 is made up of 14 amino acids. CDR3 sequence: CASSETGSPYEQYF. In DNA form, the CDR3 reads TGTGCCAGCAGTGAAACGGGCAGCCCCTACGAGCAGTACTTC.

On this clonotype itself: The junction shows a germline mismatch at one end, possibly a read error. CDR3 sequence (DNA): TGCGCCGGCAGCCAAGAGAGGGGACAAGACAATCAGCCCCAGCATTTT. Translation: CAGSQERGQDNQPQHF. The rearrangement uses TRBV4-1 and TRBJ1-5; D possibly corresponds to TRBD1 (6 bases). This CDR3 spans 16 amino acids. In germline, CDR1 is MGHRA, CDR2 YSYEKL.

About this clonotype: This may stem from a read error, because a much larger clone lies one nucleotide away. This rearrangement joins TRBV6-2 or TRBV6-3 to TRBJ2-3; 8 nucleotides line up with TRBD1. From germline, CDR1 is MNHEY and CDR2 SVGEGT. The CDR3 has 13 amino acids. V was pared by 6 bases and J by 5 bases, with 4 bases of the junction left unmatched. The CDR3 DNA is TGTGCCAGCAGATACAGGGGGTTAGATACGCAGTATTTT. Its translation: CASRYRGLDTQYF.

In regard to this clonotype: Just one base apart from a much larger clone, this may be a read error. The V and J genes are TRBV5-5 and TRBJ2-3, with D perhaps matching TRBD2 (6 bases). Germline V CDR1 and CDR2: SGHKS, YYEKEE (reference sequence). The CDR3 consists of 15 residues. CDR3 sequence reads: CASSTPGLTTDKQYF. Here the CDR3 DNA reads TGTGCCAGCAGTACTCCGGGACTTACCACAGATAAGCAGTATTTT.

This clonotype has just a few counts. This CDR3 is CASSLLGAGANVLTF. The DNA of the CDR3 is TGTGCCAGCAGTCTCCTGGGGGCTGGGGCCAACGTCCTGACTTTC. The rearrangement uses TRBV28 and TRBJ2-6; D is perhaps TRBD1 or TRBD2 (5 bases each). Per the germline V gene, CDR1 is MDHEN and CDR2 is SYDVKM. The CDR3 length is 15 residues. Trimming cost V 5 bases and J 2 bases, with 10 bases left between them.